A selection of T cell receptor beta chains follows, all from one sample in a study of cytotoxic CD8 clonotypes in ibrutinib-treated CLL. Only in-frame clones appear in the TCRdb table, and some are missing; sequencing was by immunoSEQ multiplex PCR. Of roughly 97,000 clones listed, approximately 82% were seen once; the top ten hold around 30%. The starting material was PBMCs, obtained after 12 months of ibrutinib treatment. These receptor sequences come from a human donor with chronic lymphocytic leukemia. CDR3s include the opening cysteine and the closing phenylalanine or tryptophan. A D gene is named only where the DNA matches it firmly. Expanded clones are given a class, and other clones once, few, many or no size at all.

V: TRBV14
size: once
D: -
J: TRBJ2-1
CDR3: CASSQDPGPGPRSEQFF
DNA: TGTGCCAGCAGCCAAGATCCGGGCCCCGGCCCAAGGTCGGAGCAGTTCTTC

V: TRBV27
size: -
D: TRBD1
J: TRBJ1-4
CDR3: CASDEISGGLNEKLFF
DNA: TGTGCCAGCGATGAGATCTCAGGGGGCCTTAACGAAAAACTGTTTTTT

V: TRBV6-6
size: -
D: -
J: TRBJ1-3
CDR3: CGGGSAGNTIYF
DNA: TGTGGTGGGGGTTCTGCCGGAAACACCATATATTTT

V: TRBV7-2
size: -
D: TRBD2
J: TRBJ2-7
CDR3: CASSLHWTSGGEQYF
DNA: TGTGCCAGCAGCCTCCACTGGACTAGCGGGGGTGAGCAGTACTTC

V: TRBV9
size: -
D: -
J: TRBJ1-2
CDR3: CASTPRTGTVTYTF
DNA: TGTGCCAGCACCCCCCGAACCGGAACGGTTACCTACACCTTC

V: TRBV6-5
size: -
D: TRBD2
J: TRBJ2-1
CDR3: CASSYRGGPGNEQFF
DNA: TGTGCCAGCAGTTACCGCGGGGGGCCGGGGAATGAGCAGTTCTTC

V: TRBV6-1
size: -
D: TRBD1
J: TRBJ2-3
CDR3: CASSERSDRGGDTQYF
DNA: TGTGCCAGCAGTGAAAGGTCGGACAGGGGTGGGGATACGCAGTATTTT

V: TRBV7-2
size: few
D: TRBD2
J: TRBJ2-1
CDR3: CASSGGTSSEQFF
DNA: TGTGCCAGCAGCGGGGGGACTAGTTCTGAGCAGTTCTTC

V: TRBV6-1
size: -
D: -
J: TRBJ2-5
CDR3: CASKMRETQYF
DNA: TGTGCCAGCAAAATGCGGGAGACCCAGTACTTC

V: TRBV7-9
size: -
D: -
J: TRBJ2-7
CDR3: CASSPSGVEQYF
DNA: TGTGCCAGCAGCCCATCAGGGGTCGAGCAGTACTTC

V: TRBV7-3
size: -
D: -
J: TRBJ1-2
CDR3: CASSRQPPGQGGTSNYGYTF
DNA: TGTGCCAGCAGCAGACAACCCCCCGGACAAGGGGGGACCTCTAACTATGGCTACACCTTC

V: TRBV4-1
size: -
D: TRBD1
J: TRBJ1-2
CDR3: CASSHGTGSVYGYTF
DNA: TGCGCCAGCAGCCACGGGACAGGGAGTGTCTATGGCTACACCTTC

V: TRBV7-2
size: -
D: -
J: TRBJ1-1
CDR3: CASREGRMNTEAFF
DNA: TGTGCCAGCAGAGAGGGACGCATGAACACTGAAGCTTTCTTT

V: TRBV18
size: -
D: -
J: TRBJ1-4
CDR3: CASSGREGEKLFF
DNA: TGTGCCAGCTCGGGGCGAGAAGGAGAAAAACTGTTTTTT

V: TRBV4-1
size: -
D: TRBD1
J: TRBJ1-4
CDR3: CASSRTGGNEKLFF
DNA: TGCGCCAGCAGCAGGACAGGAGGTAATGAAAAACTGTTTTTT

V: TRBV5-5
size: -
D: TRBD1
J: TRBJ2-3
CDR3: CASSSDRVGPDTQYF
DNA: TGTGCCAGCAGCTCGGACAGGGTAGGCCCAGATACGCAGTATTTT

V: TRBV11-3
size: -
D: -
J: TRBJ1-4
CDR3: CASSSHRGGKEKLFF
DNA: TGTGCCAGCAGCTCCCACCGGGGAGGGAAAGAAAAACTGTTTTTT

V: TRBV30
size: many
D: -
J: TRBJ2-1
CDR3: CAWSVGSYNEQFF
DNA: TGTGCCTGGAGTGTGGGTTCCTACAATGAGCAGTTCTTC

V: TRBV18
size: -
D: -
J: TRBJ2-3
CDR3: CASSPVDTQYF
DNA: TGTGCCAGCTCACCGGTGGATACGCAGTATTTT

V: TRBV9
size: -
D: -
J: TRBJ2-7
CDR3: CASSEGIQGYEQYF
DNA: TGTGCCAGCAGCGAGGGGATACAAGGATACGAGCAGTACTTC

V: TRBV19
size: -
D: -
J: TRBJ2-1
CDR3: CASSGRSYEQFF
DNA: TGTGCCAGTAGTGGACGGTCGTATGAGCAGTTCTTC

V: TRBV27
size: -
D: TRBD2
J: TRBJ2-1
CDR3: CASSLTSGGEQFF
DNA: TGTGCCAGCAGCTTGACTAGCGGGGGTGAGCAGTTCTTC

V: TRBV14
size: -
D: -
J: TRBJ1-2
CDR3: CASSQGMRQDGYTF
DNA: TGTGCCAGCAGCCAAGGAATGAGACAGGACGGCTACACCTTC

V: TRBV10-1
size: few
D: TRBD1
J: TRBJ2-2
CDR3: CASRDRLGDGELFF
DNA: TGCGCCAGCAGGGACAGGTTGGGAGACGGGGAGCTGTTTTTT

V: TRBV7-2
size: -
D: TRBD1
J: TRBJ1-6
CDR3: CASSPFGRGISPLHF
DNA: TGTGCCAGCAGTCCCTTCGGCAGGGGGATTTCACCCCTCCACTTT

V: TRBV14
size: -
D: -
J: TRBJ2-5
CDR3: CASSQVLETQYF
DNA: TGTGCCAGCAGCCAAGTTTTAGAGACCCAGTACTTC

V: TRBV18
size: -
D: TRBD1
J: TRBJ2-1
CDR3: CASSSGTGGLGQFF
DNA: TGTGCCAGCTCATCAGGGACAGGGGGACTGGGGCAGTTCTTC

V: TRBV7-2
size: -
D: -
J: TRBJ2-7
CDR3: CASSLGPRAARGEQYF
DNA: TGTGCCAGCAGCTTAGGTCCTAGGGCCGCGCGTGGCGAGCAGTACTTC

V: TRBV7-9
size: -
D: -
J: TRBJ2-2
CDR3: CASSLRPDMAGELFF
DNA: TGTGCCAGCAGCTTAAGACCAGATATGGCCGGGGAGCTGTTTTTT

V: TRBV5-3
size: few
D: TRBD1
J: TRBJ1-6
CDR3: CARSLVRWTGTNSPLHF
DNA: TGTGCCAGAAGCTTGGTCCGATGGACAGGAACTAATTCACCCCTCCACTTT

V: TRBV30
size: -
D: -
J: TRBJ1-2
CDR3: CAWSYGVRYGYTF
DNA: TGTGCCTGGAGTTACGGGGTCCGGTATGGCTACACCTTC

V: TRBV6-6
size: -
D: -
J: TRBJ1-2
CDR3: CASSYTRGDYGYTF
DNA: TGTGCCAGCAGTTACACTAGGGGGGACTATGGCTACACCTTC

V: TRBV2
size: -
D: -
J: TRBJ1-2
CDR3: CASSGVNYGYTF
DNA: TGTGCCAGCAGTGGGGTTAACTATGGCTACACCTTC

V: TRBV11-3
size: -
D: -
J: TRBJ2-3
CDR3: CASSLAPTSTDTQYF
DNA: TGTGCCAGCAGCTTGGCGCCGACGAGCACAGATACGCAGTATTTT

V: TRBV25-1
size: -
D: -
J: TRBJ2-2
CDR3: CASSESEVNTGELFF
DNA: TGTGCCAGCAGTGAATCGGAAGTGAACACCGGGGAGCTGTTTTTT

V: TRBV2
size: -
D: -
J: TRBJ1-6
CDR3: CASSEGGQDSPLHF
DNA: TGTGCCAGCAGTGAGGGGGGCCAGGATTCACCCCTCCACTTT

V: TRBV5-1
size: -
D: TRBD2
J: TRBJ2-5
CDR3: CASSPGGLVGETQYF
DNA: TGCGCCAGCAGCCCGGGGGGACTAGTAGGCGAGACCCAGTACTTC

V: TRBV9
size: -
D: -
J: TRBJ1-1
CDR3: CASSVWVNTEAFF
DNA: TGTGCCAGCAGCGTATGGGTAAACACTGAAGCTTTCTTT

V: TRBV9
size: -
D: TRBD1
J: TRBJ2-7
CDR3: CASSVAQGQGAGQYF
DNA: TGTGCCAGCAGCGTAGCTCAGGGACAGGGGGCTGGGCAGTACTTC

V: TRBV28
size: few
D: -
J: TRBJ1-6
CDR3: CASSLSRVNSPLHF
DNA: TGTGCCAGCAGTTTAAGCAGGGTTAATTCACCCCTCCACTTT

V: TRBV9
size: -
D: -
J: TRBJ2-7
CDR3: CASSVAGTGEQYF
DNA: TGTGCCAGCAGCGTCGCAGGGACGGGGGAGCAGTACTTC

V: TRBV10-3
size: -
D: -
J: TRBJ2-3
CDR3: CAISDTGLTDTQYF
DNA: TGTGCCATCAGTGATACGGGACTCACAGATACGCAGTATTTT

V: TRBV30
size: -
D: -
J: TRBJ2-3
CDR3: CAWSVSRDTQYF
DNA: TGTGCCTGGAGTGTATCTAGAGATACGCAGTATTTT

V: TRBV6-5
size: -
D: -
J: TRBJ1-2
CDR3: CASPTSGGIYGYTF
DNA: TGTGCCAGCCCCACAAGCGGGGGTATCTATGGCTACACCTTC

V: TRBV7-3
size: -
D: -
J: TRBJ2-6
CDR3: CASSSPMGSGANVLTF
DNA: TGTGCCAGCAGTTCACCTATGGGCTCTGGGGCCAACGTCCTGACTTTC

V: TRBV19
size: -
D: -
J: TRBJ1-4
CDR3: CASSMGNSANEKLFF
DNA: TGTGCCAGTAGTATGGGTAACAGCGCTAATGAAAAACTGTTTTTT

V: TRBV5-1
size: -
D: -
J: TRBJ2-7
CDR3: CASSLSGPYEQYF
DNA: TGCGCCAGCAGCTTGTCGGGGCCCTACGAGCAGTACTTC

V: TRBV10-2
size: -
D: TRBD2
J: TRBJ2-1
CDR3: CASSEGRGGYNEQFF
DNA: TGCGCCAGCAGTGAGGGGCGGGGGGGCTACAATGAGCAGTTCTTC

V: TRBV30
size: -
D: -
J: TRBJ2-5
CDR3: CAGRPGAQETQYF
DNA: TGTGCCGGGCGCCCGGGAGCCCAAGAGACCCAGTACTTC

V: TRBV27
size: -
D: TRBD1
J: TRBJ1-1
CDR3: CASSRAPGQGASKWNTEAFF
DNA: TGTGCCAGCAGTCGAGCCCCGGGACAGGGGGCATCAAAATGGAACACTGAAGCTTTCTTT